This T cell receptor beta chain was obtained from a study of shared clonotypes between healthy human individuals. Overall study findings and caveats: In a handful of donors, around 5% of naive CD4 clonotypes appeared in common.

Some clones are missing from TCRdb's copy, which holds only in-frame ones; the method was immunoSEQ multiplex PCR. The table has 400,000 to 600,000 clones, roughly 95% seen once. About this clone: No antigen is known for it.

The length of the CDR3 is 15 residues. Trimming cost V 3 bases and J 7 bases; bases outside gene matches: 6. Germline lookup yields CDR1 SGHAT and CDR2 FQNNGV. This TCR was recovered from a woman between 25 and 40 years old in good health. Sequencing was done on a sample of naive CD4+ T cells sorted from blood. Subset indicated: CD45RA+ positively selected. The rearrangement joins TRBV11-2 to TRBJ2-2; 9 nucleotides match TRBD2. The CDR3 here is CASSFRAGGGGELFF. In DNA form, the CDR3 reads TGTGCCAGCAGCTTCCGAGCGGGAGGTGGCGGGGAGCTGTTTTTT. Based on the CDR3 plus reference TRBV11-2 and TRBJ2-2, the full variable domain is EAGVAQSPRYKIIEKRQSVAFWCNPISGHATLYWYQQILGQGPKLLIQFQNNGVVDDSQLPKDRFSAERLKGVDSTLKIQPAKLEDSAVYLCASSFRAGGGGELFFGEGSRLTVL.